Below are 27 T cell receptor beta chains sequenced from a single sample in a study of Tregs in tolerant kidney transplant recipients. Using immunoSEQ multiplex PCR, the repertoire was profiled, and TCRdb retains in-frame clones only, with some absent. This table has 50,000 to 65,000 clones, around 87% appearing once. The nonmyeloablative bone marrow transplants came from related graft donors, with transient mixed chimerism. Material: CD4+ T cells from blood (PBMCs), obtained 6 months after the transplant. The receptors come from a human patient who received a combined kidney and bone marrow transplant. Some T cells may have come from the graft donor.

The gene calls are TRBV6-5 and TRBJ2-7; the match to TRBD1 covers 9 bases. The J segment lost 2 bases and the V segment lost 6 bases, leaving 8 bases of the junction unmatched. CDR3 size: 15 residues. Per germline, CDR1 MNHEY and CDR2 SVGAGI. For the CDR3, the DNA is TGTGCCAGCAGCCCCGACAGGGGGACGCCCTACGAGCAGTACTTC. Encoded protein: CASSPDRGTPYEQYF.

J is TRBJ1-2 and V is TRBV11-3; TRBD1 matches at 7 bases. This CDR3 is built from 17 residues. The germline gives CDR1 SGHNT, CDR2 YENEEA. After removal of 8 bases from V and 0 bases from J, the junction contained 15 bases not matched to a gene. For the CDR3, the DNA is TGTGCCAGCGCCAGGGGGGAGATTTTGATCCCTAACTATGGCTACACCTTC. This gives the protein CASARGEILIPNYGYTF.

This chain joins TRBV28 and TRBJ2-4; D remains unclear. The germline V and J ends were trimmed by 3 bases and 11 bases, with 20 bases remaining between them. Germline CDR1 is MDHEN and CDR2 is SYDVKM. The CDR3 runs 15 residues. The CDR3 region has the DNA TGTGCCAGCAGTTTGTCCCTCGGGTGGTCTCGTGTTCAGTACTTC. Translated: CASSLSLGWSRVQYF.

The chain recombines TRBV11-3 with TRBJ1-1; no clear D gene. This CDR3 is 15 amino acids long. Looked up from germline, CDR1 is SGHNT and CDR2 is YENEEA. Trimming removed 3 bases at V and 1 base at J, with 12 bases between. Here the CDR3 DNA reads TGTGCCAGCAGCTTTCCCTCCAACAGGAACACTGAAGCTTTCTTT. It encodes CASSFPSNRNTEAFF.

V and J are TRBV28 and TRBJ2-7; D is perhaps TRBD2 (6 bases). The V end was cut by 6 bases, the J end by 2 bases, with 17 bases between. Per germline, CDR1 MDHEN and CDR2 SYDVKM. The CDR3 extends over 15 amino acids. CDR3 coding DNA: TGTGCCAGCAGGAGGGGCAGCGGGCGTACCTACGAGCAGTACTTC. Protein product: CASRRGSGRTYEQYF.

The DNA for the CDR3 is TGCGCCAGCAGCCTTGCCGGGATGAGGGCTTTCTTT. Protein sequence: CASSLAGMRAFF. J is TRBJ1-1 and V is TRBV4-1; D unresolved. The V end was cut by 4 bases, the J end by 11 bases, with 14 bases between. Germline loops: CDR1 MGHRA, CDR2 YSYEKL. CDR3 length equals 12 residues.

The CDR3 here is CASSPRILAFF. The CDR3 DNA follows: TGTGCCAGCAGCCCCAGGATCCTAGCTTTCTTT. The chain joins TRBV7-2 to TRBJ1-1; D remains unclear. V was cut by 5 bases and J by 10 bases, with 11 bases left in between. The CDR3 runs 11 residues. Looked up from germline, CDR1 is SGHTA and CDR2 is FQGNSA.

This rearrangement joins TRBV6-6 to TRBJ1-4, with D tentatively TRBD1 (6 bases). V lost 8 bases to trimming and J lost 7 bases, with 17 bases between them. Germline assignment: CDR1 MNHNY and CDR2 SVGAGI (reference sequence). The CDR3 length is 14 residues. CDR3 protein: CASGKRGASEKLFF. The DNA of the CDR3 is TGTGCCAGCGGGAAGCGGGGGGCAAGTGAAAAACTGTTTTTT.

The J gene is TRBJ1-3, the V gene TRBV28, with 8 bases aligning to TRBD1. This CDR3 comprises 16 residues. CDR1 is MDHEN, CDR2 SYDVKM, per germline. Trimming at V came to 6 bases and at J to 3 bases, leaving 10 bases not matched to a gene. As DNA, the CDR3 is TGTGCCAGCAGGCCAGGGGGCGGTAGATTTGGAAACACCATATATTTT. Translated: CASRPGGGRFGNTIYF.

The chain is built from TRBV9 and TRBJ2-1; TRBD2 matches 10 bases. The junction had 11 bases not matched to a gene; V was cut back by 4 bases and J by 10 bases. CDR3 length equals 15 residues. Per germline, CDR1 SGDLS and CDR2 YYNGEE. In nucleotides, the CDR3 is TGTGCCAGCAGCCAACTAGCGGGAAGTCAAGGGGAGCAGTTCTTC. It yields the protein CASSQLAGSQGEQFF.

The chain combines TRBV7-8 with TRBJ2-7, with 9 bases matching TRBD1. V dropped 4 bases and J dropped 4; count of bases not matched to a gene: 20. The CDR3 is 19 residues long. CDR1 SGHVS and CDR2 FQNEAQ come from the germline V gene. Here the CDR3 reads CASSYSTGGERKLLYEQYF. Here the CDR3 DNA reads TGTGCCAGCAGCTATTCGACAGGGGGAGAGCGCAAGCTACTGTACGAGCAGTACTTC. Together with reference TRBV7-8 and TRBJ2-7, the CDR3 gives the full variable domain: GAGVSQSPRYKVAKRGQDVALRCDPISGHVSLFWYQQALGQGPEFLTYFQNEAQLDKSGLPSDRFFAERPEGSVSTLKIQRTQQEDSAVYLCASSYSTGGERKLLYEQYFGPGTRLTVT.

The V and J genes are TRBV4-1 and TRBJ2-7; D is possibly TRBD1 (5 bases). The CDR3 covers 13 residues. V was clipped by 3 bases and J by 2 bases, with 8 bases between them. Germline values: CDR1 MGHRA, CDR2 YSYEKL. Here the CDR3 DNA reads TGCGCCAGCAGCCAGATGACAGCCTACGAGCAGTACTTC. Translating gives CASSQMTAYEQYF.

The genes are TRBV30 and TRBJ2-3; tentative D call: TRBD2 (5 bases). The V gene's germline CDR1 is GTSNPN and CDR2 SVGIG (reference sequence). V dropped 4 bases and J dropped 0 bases, with 29 bases sitting between them. The CDR3 consists of 20 residues. The CDR3 DNA follows: TGTGCCTGGACTATATTTGGGCGGGCCGATCAAGGTTTCAGCACAGATACGCAGTATTTT. Its protein is CAWTIFGRADQGFSTDTQYF.

This rearrangement joins TRBV7-2 to TRBJ2-5; TRBD2 matches at 8 bases. Germline CDR1 and CDR2: SGHTA and FQGNSA. V lost 3 bases and J lost 8; bases outside the gene matches: 17. The CDR3 loop spans 17 amino acids. The CDR3 DNA reads as TGTGCCAGCAGCTTCAAGGGAGCGGGAGTTTCCTCGGACACCCAGTACTTC. As protein: CASSFKGAGVSSDTQYF.

The CDR3 is CARQGDSYGYTF. In DNA form, the CDR3 reads TGTGCCAGGCAGGGGGATTCTTATGGCTACACCTTC. The chain recombines TRBV6-5 with TRBJ1-2; 7 bases are shared with TRBD1. The CDR3 extends over 12 amino acids. Germline V gene sequence: CDR1 MNHEY, CDR2 SVGAGI. Losses at the gene ends were 9 bases for V and 5 bases for J; bases not matched to a gene: 6.

The V call is TRBV6-1, the J call TRBJ1-2; D is unresolved. CDR3 length equals 14 residues. The germline V gene encodes CDR1 MNHNS and CDR2 SASEGT. V lost 3 bases and J lost 8, with 16 bases in between. CDR3 sequence: CASSEVLDDWGYTF. The CDR3 nucleotides are TGTGCCAGCAGTGAGGTCTTAGATGATTGGGGCTACACCTTC.

The V call is TRBV11-2, the J call TRBJ1-1; 8 bases map to TRBD1. The CDR3 runs 14 residues. Unmatched junction bases numbered 2, after V lost 5 bases and J lost 0 bases. Germline CDR1 and CDR2: SGHAT and FQNNGV. DNA for the CDR3: TGTGCCAGCAGCCAGGACAGGGTGAACACTGAAGCTTTCTTT. As protein: CASSQDRVNTEAFF.

Written as DNA, the CDR3 is TGTGCTAGTGGTTTGGGTCGAACTAGCGGGTCACAACTGGAGACCCAGTACTTC. Its translation: CASGLGRTSGSQLETQYF. V is TRBV12-5 and J is TRBJ2-5; TRBD2 matches at 9 bases. V dropped 1 base and J dropped 5; count of bases not matched to a gene: 14. The germline gives CDR1 LGHNT, CDR2 FRNRAP. The CDR3 runs 18 residues. Variable domain in full (rest from reference TRBV12-5 and TRBJ2-5): DARVTQTPRHKVTEMGQEVTMRCQPILGHNTVFWYRQTMMQGLELLAYFRNRAPLDDSGMPKDRFSAEMPDATLATLKIQPSEPRDSAVYFCASGLGRTSGSQLETQYFGPGTRLLVL.

The chain links TRBV5-1 to TRBJ2-3; 11 nucleotides match TRBD2. V trimming: 5 bases; J trimming: 2 bases; junction bases outside the gene matches: 13. The CDR3 runs to 18 residues. Looked up from germline, CDR1 is SGHRS and CDR2 is YFSETQ. In DNA, the CDR3 is TGCGCCAGCAGGCCCTCTCGGACTAGCGGGCTTTACACAGATACGCAGTATTTT. It yields the protein CASRPSRTSGLYTDTQYF.

The chain recombines TRBV5-6 with TRBJ2-3, with 7 bases aligning to TRBD1. The J segment lost 7 bases and the V segment lost 0 bases, leaving 8 bases of the junction unmatched. CDR3 length equals 15 residues. Germline V CDR1 and CDR2: SGHDT, YYEEEE. This chain's CDR3 is CASSLDRGTSNTQYF. In DNA form, the CDR3 reads TGTGCCAGCAGCTTGGACAGGGGAACCTCTAATACGCAGTATTTT.

The chain is built from TRBV19 and TRBJ1-2, with 9 bases aligning to TRBD1. Germline V CDR1 and CDR2: LNHDA, SQIVND (reference sequence). V shed 6 bases, J shed 8 bases, and the junction held 19 bases outside the gene matches. This CDR3 contains 17 residues. CDR3 nucleotide sequence: TGTGCCAGTAGGACCTACCTGGGGACAGGGCGGATGGGAGGCTACACCTTC. Translating gives CASRTYLGTGRMGGYTF.

The CDR3 DNA follows: TGTGCCAGCAGTGAATGGGGCTACCGAGATTCAGATACGCAGTATTTT. This sequence encodes CASSEWGYRDSDTQYF. The chain couples TRBV25-1 to TRBJ2-3, with D possibly TRBD1 on 5 matching bases. This CDR3 is built from 16 residues. Germline assignment: CDR1 MGHDK and CDR2 SYGVNS. Trimming took off 1 base at V and 4 bases at J, with 15 bases between the two ends.

The chain carries TRBV7-2 and TRBJ2-4, with TRBD2 matching 9 bases. J gave up 9 bases and V 5 bases, and 14 bases lay outside the gene matches. There are 16 residues in the CDR3. Germline V lookup: CDR1 SGHTA, CDR2 FQGNSA. The CDR3 DNA sequence: TGTGCCAGCAGCCCCGGACTAGCGTCGTCGGGCCCCATTCAGTACTTC. Amino acids: CASSPGLASSGPIQYF.

V and J are TRBV28 and TRBJ1-1; perhaps TRBD1 as D (6 bases). Trimming took 6 bases from V and 1 from J, leaving 21 bases between them. The CDR3 is made up of 17 amino acids. Germline V gene data show CDR1 as MDHEN and CDR2 as SYDVKM. In nucleotides, the CDR3 is TGTGCCAGCAGGAAAGACACAGGGTGGAGTAAGAACACTGAAGCTTTCTTT. Residues: CASRKDTGWSKNTEAFF. The whole variable domain, remainder taken from reference TRBV28 and TRBJ1-1, is DVKVTQSSRYLVKRTGEKVFLECVQDMDHENMFWYRQDPGLGLRLIYFSYDVKMKEKGDIPEGYSVSREKKERFSLILESASTNQTSMYLCASRKDTGWSKNTEAFFGQGTRLTVV.

The V call is TRBV11-3, the J call TRBJ2-3, with TRBD2 matching over 8 bases. The CDR3 extends over 18 amino acids. The germline V gene encodes CDR1 SGHNT and CDR2 YENEEA. After removal of 2 bases from V and 1 base from J, the junction contained 11 bases not matched to a gene. This chain's CDR3 is CASSLRGLAGRGTDTQYF. For the CDR3, the DNA is TGTGCCAGCAGCTTAAGGGGATTAGCGGGACGGGGCACAGATACGCAGTATTTT.

V is TRBV2 and J is TRBJ2-2, with 8 nucleotides matching TRBD2. Per germline, CDR1 SNHLY and CDR2 FYNNEI. Trimming took 8 bases from V and 6 from J; bases not matched to a gene: 5. This CDR3 spans 13 amino acids. CDR3 amino acids: CASSGRGSGELFF. The CDR3 DNA is TGTGCCAGCTCCGGGAGGGGGTCCGGGGAGCTGTTTTTT.

This chain uses TRBV5-1 with TRBJ2-7; 9 bases align to TRBD1. The CDR3 length is 14 residues. Germline CDR1 reads SGHRS; CDR2 reads YFSETQ. J lost 6 bases, V lost 4 bases, and 8 bases had no gene match. The CDR3 sequence: CASSSRDRVSEQYF. For the CDR3, the DNA is TGCGCCAGCAGCAGCCGGGACAGGGTGAGCGAGCAGTACTTC.